The 29 T cell receptor beta chains in this list originate from one sample, sequenced in a study of metastatic and nonmetastatic thyroid tumors. All patients were treatment-naive before thyroid surgery. MiXCR reprocessed the PCR reads for TCRdb. Of 46,000 or so clones in the sample, 15% to 20% were seen once. Material for sequencing was blood. Receptors originate from a female donor with papillary thyroid cancer or a benign thyroid nodule (not recorded which). Some clones in this sample may be carry-over from other donors' samples.

Many counts were recorded for this clone. This chain connects TRBV7-2 to TRBJ2-7; the D gene is possibly TRBD1 (6 bases). Per the germline V gene, CDR1 is SGHTA and CDR2 is FQGNSA. V dropped 8 bases and J dropped 3 bases, with 14 bases sitting between them. The CDR3 totals 13 residues. The CDR3 spells CASSGRGSYEQYF. The CDR3, as DNA: TGTGCCAGCTCGGGCAGGGGAAGCTACGAGCAGTACTTC.

This clone has a count of ten or more. This rearrangement joins TRBV25-1 to TRBJ2-1; no firm D call. CDR1 and CDR2 from the germline V gene are MGHDK and SYGVNS. V lost 2 bases and J lost 8, with 10 bases in between. The CDR3 is 13 amino acids. DNA for the CDR3: TGTGCCAGCAGTGAACTCAATTTGGATGAGCAGTTCTTC. This codes for CASSELNLDEQFF.

This clone was observed a handful of times. The V gene is TRBV7-8, the J gene TRBJ2-3; 10 bases agree with TRBD2. The V and J ends lost 4 bases and 2 bases, in that order; junction bases with no gene match: 6. Germline V gene sequence: CDR1 SGHVS, CDR2 FQNEAQ. The CDR3 has 16 amino acids. The CDR3 nucleotides read TGTGCCAGCAGCTCGCTTAGCGGGGGGACCACAGATACGCAGTATTTT. It yields the protein CASSSLSGGTTDTQYF.

This clone was picked up many times. The V and J genes are TRBV20-1 and TRBJ2-7, with TRBD2 matching 7 bases. The CDR3 consists of 13 residues. The trim removed 6 bases at V and 4 bases at J, leaving 9 bases unmatched. Germline V gene sequence: CDR1 DFQATT, CDR2 SNEGSKA (reference sequence). Here the CDR3 reads CSAGPAGRYEQYF. The CDR3 DNA follows: TGCAGTGCGGGTCCGGCCGGGAGGTACGAGCAGTACTTC.

This clone has only a few counts. The genes are TRBV6-1 and TRBJ2-3, with unresolved D. CDR1 is MNHNS, CDR2 SASEGT, per germline. This CDR3 region has 13 residues. V lost 7 bases to trimming and J lost 7 bases, with 15 bases between them. The CDR3 nucleotides read TGTGCCAGCATACCCGGCCCCGCATATACGCAGTATTTT. Encoded protein: CASIPGPAYTQYF.

This clone showed up many times. J is TRBJ2-2 and V is TRBV3-1; TRBD2 agrees at 7 bases. V lost 1 base and J lost 6; bases outside the gene matches: 11. From germline, CDR1 is LGHDT and CDR2 YNNKEL (reference sequence). The CDR3 is 17 residues long. CDR3 sequence reads: CASSQGRVGGPSGELFF. DNA for the CDR3: TGTGCCAGCAGCCAAGGTCGAGTGGGAGGGCCATCCGGGGAGCTGTTTTTT.

This clone was counted at least ten times. This sequence joins TRBV19 and TRBJ2-3, with D perhaps matching TRBD2 (7 bases). The ends were cut back, 9 bases at V and 4 bases at J, with 20 bases in the middle. Germline CDR1 reads LNHDA; CDR2 reads SQIVND (reference sequence). This CDR3 is built from 15 residues. CDR3 sequence (DNA): TGTGCCAGCCCCAAGATGGGGGGGCGCGCAGATACGCAGTATTTT. This translates into CASPKMGGRADTQYF.

The sample holds a few counts of this clone. For the CDR3, the DNA is TGTGAAGGGCCCTACGAGCAGTACTTC. It is translated as CEGPYEQYF. This chain connects TRBV27 to TRBJ2-7, with D unresolved. The CDR3 spans 9 residues. Germline V lookup: CDR1 MNHEY, CDR2 SMNVEV (reference sequence).

On this clone itself: Other nucleotide sequences from this sample produce the same CDR3. The rearrangement uses TRBV15 and TRBJ2-1; TRBD1 aligns across 8 bases. V shed 6 bases and J 10 bases; nucleotides not matched to a gene: 8. This CDR3 spans 13 amino acids. The germline CDR1 and CDR2 sequences are LNHNV and YYDKDF (reference sequence). This CDR3 is CATRSQGAAEQFF. CDR3 nucleotide sequence: TGTGCCACCAGGTCCCAGGGGGCGGCCGAGCAGTTCTTC.

This clone was seen at least ten times. The V call is TRBV6-1, the J call TRBJ1-3; unclear D gene. Germline CDR1 MNHNS, CDR2 SASEGT. The CDR3 has 14 residues. Trimming removed 7 bases at V and 0 bases at J, with 10 bases between. CDR3 in DNA: TGTGCCAGCACCATAGAAGGCTCTGGAAACACCATATATTTT. This sequence encodes CASTIEGSGNTIYF.

This clone has just a few counts. One junction end does not reproduce the germline sequence, and a read error may be involved. The chain uses TRBV6-2 or TRBV6-3 and TRBJ1-1; tentative D call: TRBD1 (5 bases). The CDR3 has 15 residues. The germline gives CDR1 MNHEY, CDR2 SVGEGT. The CDR3 is CASSYVQGVNTEDFF. CDR3 nucleotides: TGTGCCAGCAGTTACGTCCAGGGCGTGAATACTGAAGATTTCTTT.

This clone was counted only a few times. The chain joins TRBV6-1 to TRBJ2-1, with D maybe TRBD1 (6 bases). CDR1 MNHNS and CDR2 SASEGT come from the germline V gene. V dropped 5 bases and J dropped 0 bases, with 8 bases sitting between them. The CDR3 is 14 amino acids. This CDR3 reads CASSQGSSYNEQFF. The CDR3 nucleotides read TGTGCCAGCAGTCAGGGGAGCTCCTACAATGAGCAGTTCTTC.

Note on this clone: This may come from a read error, since a much larger clone is one base off. Other DNA sequences in this sample translate to the same CDR3. The CDR3 protein is CAISYYNGKNTEAFF. In nucleotides, the CDR3 is TGTGCTATCAGTTACTATAACGGGAAAAACACTGAAGCTTTCTTT. The gene calls are TRBV10-3 and TRBJ1-1, with D unresolved. Germline-derived CDR1 and CDR2 are ENHRY and SYGVKD. This CDR3 has 15 amino acids.

The sample holds a few counts of this clone. The rearrangement uses TRBV20-1 and TRBJ2-4; D is uncertain. CDR3 length equals 14 residues. Germline CDR1 DFQATT, CDR2 SNEGSKA (reference sequence). Trimming left V 3 bases short and J 8 bases short, with 17 bases between. The chain's CDR3 is CSASSRVAFDIQYF. The CDR3 DNA sequence: TGCAGTGCTAGTTCAAGGGTAGCCTTCGACATTCAGTACTTC.

This clone has at least ten counts. This chain links TRBV12-3 or TRBV12-4 with TRBJ2-1; D may be TRBD1 (6 bases). V was clipped by 6 bases and J by 6 bases, with 18 bases between them. CDR3 length equals 15 residues. CDR3 DNA sequence: TGTGCCAGCAGCTCTAGGGACAAGGGCACCAATGAGCAGTTCTTC. Translation: CASSSRDKGTNEQFF.

This clone was counted at least ten times. This chain joins TRBV15 and TRBJ2-1; 9 bases line up with TRBD1. V trimming: 0 bases; J trimming: 6 bases; junction bases outside the gene matches: 6. The CDR3 consists of 16 residues. Germline-derived CDR1 and CDR2 are LNHNV and YYDKDF (reference sequence). The CDR3 sequence: CATSREADRGGNEQFF. CDR3 DNA: TGTGCCACCAGCAGAGAAGCGGACAGGGGTGGCAATGAGCAGTTCTTC.

In this sample, this clone is medium-sized. This sequence joins TRBV6-1 and TRBJ2-1, with TRBD2 matching over 8 bases. This CDR3 has 13 amino acids. Germline values: CDR1 MNHNS, CDR2 SASEGT. V shed 7 bases, J shed 8 bases, and the junction held 7 bases outside the gene matches. The CDR3 sequence: CASTSSGRDEQFF. CDR3 DNA sequence: TGTGCCAGCACCTCAAGCGGGAGAGATGAGCAGTTCTTC.

The chain combines TRBV27 with TRBJ1-4; D not certain. This CDR3 is built from 13 residues. With 4 bases removed from V and 8 bases from J, the gap between germline ends came to 11 bases. The germline V gene has CDR1 MNHEY and CDR2 SMNVEV (reference sequence). DNA for the CDR3: TGTGCCAGCAGTTCCCTCCCTGGCGAAAAACTGTTTTTT. This sequence encodes CASSSLPGEKLFF.

Details on this clone: A much larger clone sits a single nucleotide away, making a read error possible. This chain uses TRBV7-2 with TRBJ1-1; D uncertain. V lost 5 bases and J lost 2, with 12 bases in between. This CDR3 has 14 residues. Germline V gene data show CDR1 as SGHTA and CDR2 as FQGNSA. This chain's CDR3 is CASSRLGINTEAFF. In DNA form, the CDR3 reads TGTGCCAGCAGCCGACTGGGGATTAACACTGAAGCTTTCTTT.

V is TRBV6-2 or TRBV6-3 and J is TRBJ2-7; tentative D call: TRBD1 (6 bases). Trimming cost V 7 bases and J 2 bases, with 27 bases left between them. Germline CDR1 and CDR2: MNHEY and SVGEGT. The CDR3 totals 18 residues. The CDR3 region is CASINGQSNPPQTYEQYF. In DNA, the CDR3 is TGTGCCAGCATCAACGGACAGTCAAATCCACCCCAAACCTACGAGCAGTACTTC.

This clone was observed many times. Within the sample, other DNA sequences also encode this same CDR3. The rearrangement joins TRBV7-2 to TRBJ1-1, with 9 bases matching TRBD1. Germline V gene sequence: CDR1 SGHTA, CDR2 FQGNSA. The CDR3 extends over 15 amino acids. Trimming took 4 bases from V and 1 from J; bases not matched to a gene: 4. As DNA, the CDR3 is TGTGCCAGCAGCTCGAAGACAGGGGGGAACACTGAAGCTTTCTTT. Translated: CASSSKTGGNTEAFF.

This chain connects TRBV2 to TRBJ2-3; D is perhaps TRBD2 (7 bases). Germline assignment: CDR1 SNHLY and CDR2 FYNNEI. V lost 7 bases, J lost 0 bases, and 17 bases lay in between. CDR3 size: 16 residues. CDR3 protein: CASTKGGEGSTDTQYF. CDR3 sequence (DNA): TGTGCCAGCACTAAAGGGGGGGAAGGTAGCACAGATACGCAGTATTTT.

This clone was detected many times. The genes are TRBV24-1 and TRBJ2-2, with TRBD2 as a possible D gene (5 bases). Deletions cut 8 bases from V and 5 bases from J, with 14 bases between. CDR3 length: 14 residues. Per the germline V gene, CDR1 is KGHDR and CDR2 is SFDVKD. The CDR3 region is CATTEGWGTGELFF. Written as DNA, the CDR3 is TGTGCCACCACCGAGGGATGGGGAACCGGGGAGCTGTTTTTT.

This clone was recorded many times. The chain uses TRBV24-1 and TRBJ2-7; 8 bases map to TRBD2. There are 15 residues in the CDR3. The germline V gene encodes CDR1 KGHDR and CDR2 SFDVKD. Trimming at V came to 3 bases and at J to 1 base, leaving 4 bases not matched to a gene. The DNA of the CDR3 is TGTGCCACCAGTGATCGAGCGGGAGAGTCCTACGAGCAGTACTTC. It specifies CATSDRAGESYEQYF.

This clone was observed a few times. The chain has TRBV12-3 or TRBV12-4 and TRBJ2-7; 7 bases line up with TRBD2. The CDR3 is 15 residues long. After removal of 7 bases from V and 4 bases from J, the junction contained 13 bases not matched to a gene. The CDR3 DNA reads as TGTGCCAGCATCTACCTGTGCGGGAGTAGTTACGAGCAGTACTTC. Its translation: CASIYLCGSSYEQYF.

A remark on this clone: This is likely a read error, given that the CDR3 carries no conserved phenylalanine or tryptophan at its end. The chain couples TRBV6-2 or TRBV6-3 to TRBJ1-3; unclear D gene. Looked up from germline, CDR1 is MNHEY and CDR2 is SVGEGT. The CDR3 loop spans 14 amino acids. Trimming took off 7 bases at V and 4 bases at J, with 14 bases between the two ends. The CDR3 DNA is TGTGCCAGCATCCCGCCGGGGAGAGGAAACACCATATATCTT. Encoded protein: CASIPPGRGNTIYL.

V and J are TRBV3-1 and TRBJ2-4; TRBD1 aligns across 9 bases. The junction had 7 bases not matched to a gene; V was cut back by 4 bases and J by 0 bases. The CDR3 has 17 residues. The germline V gene has CDR1 LGHDT and CDR2 YNNKEL (reference sequence). The CDR3 sequence: CASSRYDRGLAKNIQYF. The CDR3 nucleotides are TGTGCCAGCAGCCGATACGACAGGGGGTTAGCCAAAAACATTCAGTACTTC.

This clone was detected ten times or more. This chain links TRBV20-1 with TRBJ2-7; 9 bases align to TRBD1. V dropped 6 bases and J dropped 2; count of bases not matched to a gene: 5. This CDR3 spans 13 amino acids. The V gene's germline CDR1 is DFQATT and CDR2 SNEGSKA (reference sequence). DNA of the CDR3: TGCAGTGCCCCGGACAGGGGCCCCTACGAGCAGTACTTC. Encoded protein: CSAPDRGPYEQYF.

About this clone itself: A much larger clone differs from this one at a single base, so this may be a read error. The rearrangement joins TRBV24-1 to TRBJ2-3; D may be TRBD2 (5 bases). Germline CDR1 reads KGHDR; CDR2 reads SFDVKD. This CDR3 contains 16 residues. The CDR3: CATIDLRGRSTDAQYF. CDR3 coding DNA: TGTGCCACCATTGATTTACGGGGTCGGAGCACAGATGCGCAGTATTTT.